The subject of this entry is one T cell receptor beta chain. This sample was included in a study of blood T cell repertoires in COVID-19. The CDR3 totals 15 residues. Germline values: CDR1 MDHEN, CDR2 SYDVKM. V shed 6 bases and J 2 bases; nucleotides not matched to a gene: 6. The method was immunoSEQ multiplex PCR; TCRdb's version includes in-frame clones alone and lacks a portion of them. The sample yields about 240,000 clones, roughly 85% seen once. This clonotype was sampled from a woman under 30 with acute or convalescent COVID-19. This chain joins TRBV28 and TRBJ2-1, with 8 positions matching TRBD2. Sequenced: peripheral blood. The CDR3 nucleotides read TGTGCCAGCAGATCAACTAGCGGACCCTACAATGAGCAGTTCTTC. Residues: CASRSTSGPYNEQFF.